The present T cell receptor beta chain was sequenced within a study of metastatic and nonmetastatic thyroid tumors. In the study overall: Malignant and benign thyroid patients had repertoires compared in peripheral blood and tumor or nodule tissue.

MiXCR re-clonotyped the PCR reads for TCRdb. The sample consists of tens of thousands of clones, around 20% of them appearing once. Germline V gives CDR1 SQVTM, CDR2 ANQGSEA. The length of the CDR3 is 13 residues. Trimming took 6 bases from V and 3 from J, leaving 15 bases between them. Ten or more counts support this clone. Its antigen is not identified. Study-wide results and limits: It was reported that TCR beta diversity was significantly higher in malignant thyroid tumors than benign nodules, in blood and tumor.

Thyroid surgery had not been preceded by any treatment in any patient. The sequencing input was adjacent normal tissue. The rearrangement links TRBV29-1 to TRBJ2-7, with D tentatively TRBD2 (6 bases). The clonotype comes from a female donor with papillary thyroid cancer or a benign thyroid nodule (not recorded which). Some clones in this sample may be carry-over from other donors' samples. The CDR3 DNA is TGCAGCGTCGGAGGGGACGGGCACTACGAGCAGTACTTC. As protein: CSVGGDGHYEQYF.